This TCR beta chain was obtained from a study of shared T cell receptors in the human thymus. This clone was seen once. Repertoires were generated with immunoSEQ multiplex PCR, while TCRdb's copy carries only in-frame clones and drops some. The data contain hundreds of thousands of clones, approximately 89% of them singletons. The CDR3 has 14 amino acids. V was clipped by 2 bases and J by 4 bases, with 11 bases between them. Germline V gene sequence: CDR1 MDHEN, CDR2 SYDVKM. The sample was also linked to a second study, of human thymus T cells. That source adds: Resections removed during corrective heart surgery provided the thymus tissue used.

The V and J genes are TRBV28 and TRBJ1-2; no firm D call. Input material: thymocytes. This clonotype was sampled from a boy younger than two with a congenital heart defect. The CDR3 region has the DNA TGTGCCAGCAGTTTAAGGAACGGGAGCTATGGCTACACCTTC. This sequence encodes CASSLRNGSYGYTF.